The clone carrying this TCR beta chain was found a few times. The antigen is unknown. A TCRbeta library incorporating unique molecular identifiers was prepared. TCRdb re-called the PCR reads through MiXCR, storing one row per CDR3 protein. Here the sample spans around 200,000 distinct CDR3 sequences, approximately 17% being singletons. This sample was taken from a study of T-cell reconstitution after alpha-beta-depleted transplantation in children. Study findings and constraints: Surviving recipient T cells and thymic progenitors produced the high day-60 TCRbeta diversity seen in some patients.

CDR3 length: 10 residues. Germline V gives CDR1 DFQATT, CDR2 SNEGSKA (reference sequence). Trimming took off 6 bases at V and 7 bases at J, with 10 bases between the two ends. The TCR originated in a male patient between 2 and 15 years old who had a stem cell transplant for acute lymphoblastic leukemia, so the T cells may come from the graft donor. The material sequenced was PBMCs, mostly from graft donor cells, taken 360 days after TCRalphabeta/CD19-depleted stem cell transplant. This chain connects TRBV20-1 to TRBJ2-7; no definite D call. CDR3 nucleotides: TGCAGTGCCCCCCTACTGGAGCAGTACTTC. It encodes CSAPLLEQYF.